A single sample is the source of the 28 T cell receptor beta chains below, sequenced in a study of CD8+CD57+ T cells in acquired aplastic anemia. Genomic DNA, serving as template, underwent TCR beta VDJ and CDR3 profiling. TCRdb called the reads again in MiXCR, with one record for every CDR3 protein. The sample shows around 500,000 distinct CDR3 sequences, around 32% of them seen only once. Sequencing involved patients with CD8+CD57+ cell expansion previously shown by flow cytometry. Sequences were obtained from sorted CD4+, CD8+, or CD8+CD57+ T cells (not recorded which) from PBMCs. These receptors originate from a human donor with aplastic anemia.

This chain connects TRBV3-1 to TRBJ1-5; D is unresolved. The CDR3 covers 15 residues. Germline-derived CDR1 and CDR2 are LGHDT and YNNKEL (reference sequence). The germline V and J ends were trimmed by 1 base and 0 bases, with 7 bases remaining between them. The CDR3 here is CASSQGFGSNQPQHF. CDR3 nucleotide sequence: TGTGCCAGCAGCCAAGGTTTTGGTAGCAATCAGCCCCAGCATTTT.

The chain combines TRBV30 with TRBJ2-7; D not resolved. V lost 2 bases to trimming and J lost 1 base, with 12 bases between them. The CDR3 loop spans 14 amino acids. Germline V gene sequence: CDR1 GTSNPN, CDR2 SVGIG (reference sequence). The chain's CDR3 is CAWSTFSGSYEQYF. The DNA of the CDR3 is TGTGCCTGGAGTACATTCTCTGGTTCCTACGAGCAGTACTTC.

The rearrangement links TRBV5-1 to TRBJ1-3; D is possibly TRBD1 (5 bases). Between the trimmed V and J ends, which lost 3 bases and 7 bases, there was a span of 14 bases. CDR1 SGHRS and CDR2 YFSETQ come from the germline V gene. The CDR3 totals 14 residues. The CDR3 nucleotides are TGCGCCAGCAGCTCCCCGACGGGGGAGAACACCATATATTTT. Translating it yields CASSSPTGENTIYF.

The chain combines TRBV19 with TRBJ1-5; possible D gene TRBD1, 5 bases. The germline CDR1 and CDR2 sequences are LNHDA and SQIVND (reference sequence). This CDR3 has 14 amino acids. Trimming removed 11 bases at V and 4 bases at J, with 18 bases between. CDR3 protein: CAWSLTGENQPQHF. Written as DNA, the CDR3 is TGTGCCTGGAGCCTTACAGGAGAAAATCAGCCCCAGCATTTT.

The chain is built from TRBV20-1 and TRBJ1-1; 9 positions agree with TRBD1. With V trimmed by 2 bases and J by 6 bases, 10 bases remained unmatched. Germline lookup yields CDR1 DFQATT and CDR2 SNEGSKA (reference sequence). CDR3 length: 15 residues. CDR3 residues: CSARRDRAAVAEAFF. CDR3 coding DNA: TGCAGTGCTAGAAGGGACAGGGCGGCGGTCGCTGAAGCTTTCTTT.

The chain recombines TRBV5-1 with TRBJ2-5; D uncertain. Trimming stripped 2 bases from V and 2 bases from J, with 19 bases between. CDR3 length: 17 residues. In germline, CDR1 is SGHRS, CDR2 YFSETQ. The CDR3 spells CASSLVSQMARQETQYF. The CDR3 DNA is TGCGCCAGCAGCTTAGTCTCCCAGATGGCTAGGCAAGAGACCCAGTACTTC.

This chain links TRBV24-1 with TRBJ2-7; D is perhaps TRBD1 (5 bases). Germline V gene sequence: CDR1 KGHDR, CDR2 SFDVKD. The CDR3 covers 15 residues. Trimming cost V 0 bases and J 5 bases, with 13 bases left between them. The CDR3, as DNA: TGTGCCACCAGTGATTTGCAAATTTGGGGCCACGAGCAGTACTTC. Its protein is CATSDLQIWGHEQYF.

This clonotype came up many times. The V and J genes are TRBV4-2 and TRBJ1-1; D ambiguous. V was cut by 2 bases and J by 4 bases, with 8 bases left in between. The CDR3 runs to 13 residues. The germline V gene has CDR1 LGHNA and CDR2 YNFKEQ. DNA of the CDR3: TGTGCCAGCAGCCAATCCCCCGGCACTGAAGCTTTCTTT. It encodes CASSQSPGTEAFF.

Ten or more counts support this clonotype. Here the CDR3 reads CATSRLQRNYGYTF. CDR3 nucleotides: TGTGCCACCAGCAGGCTACAAAGAAACTATGGCTACACCTTC. The chain combines TRBV15 with TRBJ1-2; D not certain. Trimming stripped 3 bases from V and 2 bases from J, with 10 bases between. The CDR3 extends over 14 amino acids. Germline assignment: CDR1 LNHNV and CDR2 YYDKDF (reference sequence).

V is TRBV29-1 and J is TRBJ2-7, with 11 positions matching TRBD1. This CDR3 has 14 amino acids. Looked up from germline, CDR1 is SQVTM and CDR2 is ANQGSEA. V dropped 8 bases and J dropped 4; count of bases not matched to a gene: 10. The CDR3 sequence is CSPGRDRGYYEQYF. The CDR3 DNA follows: TGCAGCCCTGGCAGGGACAGGGGGTATTACGAGCAGTACTTC.

This clonotype was seen a few times. The chain uses TRBV7-2 and TRBJ1-1; 12 positions match TRBD1. This CDR3 comprises 15 residues. Germline CDR1 SGHTA, CDR2 FQGNSA. Trimming took 6 bases from V and 10 from J; bases not matched to a gene: 12. CDR3 coding DNA: TGTGCCAGCAGGGGGACAGGGGGCATGAACATTGGAGCTTTCTTT. Its translation is CASRGTGGMNIGAFF.

The chain links TRBV6-1 to TRBJ1-5; D is unresolved. This CDR3 has 17 residues. V dropped 7 bases and J dropped 0 bases, with 19 bases sitting between them. Germline loops: CDR1 MNHNS, CDR2 SASEGT. The CDR3 sequence: CASTSPRTDYSNQPQHF. The CDR3 nucleotides are TGTGCCAGCACCTCCCCAAGGACGGATTATAGCAATCAGCCCCAGCATTTT.

The chain recombines TRBV10-3 with TRBJ2-5, with D possibly being TRBD1 or TRBD2 (6 bases each). The CDR3 is made up of 16 amino acids. V was cut by 10 bases and J by 5 bases, with 26 bases left in between. Germline values: CDR1 ENHRY, CDR2 SYGVKD. CDR3 residues: CANSDSWVGGGETQYF. CDR3 nucleotide sequence: TGTGCCAACTCGGATAGCTGGGTAGGGGGAGGTGAGACCCAGTACTTC.

This clonotype has only one observation. The chain carries TRBV4-3 and TRBJ1-5; no clear D gene. The CDR3 runs to 15 residues. Trimming took off 0 bases at V and 6 bases at J, with 12 bases between the two ends. The germline CDR1 and CDR2 sequences are LGHNA and YSLEER. The CDR3 region has the DNA TGCGCCAGCAGCCAAGATGGATTAGGACGTCAGCCCCAGCATTTT. This codes for CASSQDGLGRQPQHF.

This clonotype was observed many times. This rearrangement joins TRBV19 to TRBJ2-7, with D hard to call. Trimming pared 3 bases from V and 3 bases from J, leaving 9 bases between. CDR1 and CDR2 (germline): LNHDA, SQIVND (reference sequence). The CDR3 spans 13 residues. The CDR3 DNA sequence: TGTGCCAGTAGTATCTCGGTACGCTACGAGCAGTACTTC. Its protein product is CASSISVRYEQYF.

This clonotype was counted between two and nine times. The V gene is TRBV19, the J gene TRBJ1-2; weak D call: TRBD1 (6 bases). The CDR3 consists of 15 residues. CDR1 is LNHDA, CDR2 SQIVND, per germline (reference sequence). Trimming shortened V by 3 bases and J by 0 bases, and 11 bases separated the two germline ends. DNA of the CDR3: TGTGCCAGTAGTATCCGGACAGAAACTAACTATGGCTACACCTTC. Translating gives CASSIRTETNYGYTF. Full variable domain (rest looked up from reference TRBV19 and TRBJ1-2): DGGITQSPKYLFRKEGQNVTLSCEQNLNHDAMYWYRQDPGQGLRLIYYSQIVNDFQKGDIAEGYSVSREKKESFPLTVTSAQKNPTAFYLCASSIRTETNYGYTFGSGTRLTVV.

Points on this clonotype: A much bigger clone sits one base away, suggesting this may be a read error. The chain carries TRBV19 and TRBJ2-7; TRBD2 might be the D (5 bases). CDR3 size: 14 residues. Trimming pared 3 bases from V and 2 bases from J, leaving 11 bases between. The germline V gene encodes CDR1 LNHDA and CDR2 SQIVND (reference sequence). Here the CDR3 reads CASSMPGKPYEQYF. The CDR3 nucleotides read TGTGCCAGTAGTATGCCCGGGAAACCCTACGAGCAGTACTTC.

This clonotype was observed at least ten times. V usage is TRBV9 and J usage is TRBJ2-2, with 8 bases lining up with TRBD2. The V gene's germline CDR1 is SGDLS and CDR2 YYNGEE. V was clipped by 3 bases and J by 6 bases; unmatched bases: 4. This CDR3 is 14 amino acids long. The CDR3 coding sequence is TGTGCCAGCAGCGGACTAGCGACTCCCGGGGAGCTGTTTTTT. Encoded protein: CASSGLATPGELFF.

This clonotype was found many times. The chain couples TRBV20-1 to TRBJ2-3; D gene uncertain. Germline V CDR1 and CDR2: DFQATT, SNEGSKA (reference sequence). V lost 1 base and J 1 base, leaving 12 bases between the germline ends. This CDR3 has 15 amino acids. DNA of the CDR3: TGCAGTGCTAGAGTTCCTGCTAGTCGCACAGATACGCAGTATTTT. It codes for CSARVPASRTDTQYF.

The table lists this clonotype with many counts. This chain links TRBV29-1 with TRBJ2-2, with D unclear. The CDR3 loop spans 11 amino acids. V dropped 4 bases and J dropped 3 bases, with 3 bases sitting between them. Germline values: CDR1 SQVTM, CDR2 ANQGSEA. This CDR3 reads CSVGDTGELFF. The CDR3 nucleotides are TGCAGCGTTGGAGACACCGGGGAGCTGTTTTTT.

This clonotype was observed at least ten times. CDR3 region: CASSLRGEANQPQHF. The CDR3 DNA reads TGTGCCAGCAGCTTAAGGGGAGAGGCGAATCAGCCCCAGCATTTT. The chain combines TRBV7-6 with TRBJ1-5, with D tentatively TRBD1 (5 bases). Germline lookup yields CDR1 SGHVS and CDR2 FNYEAQ. The CDR3 consists of 15 residues. V was pared by 2 bases and J by 4 bases, with 12 bases between.

This clonotype has ten or more counts. This chain connects TRBV10-3 to TRBJ2-1; perhaps TRBD2 as D (6 bases). CDR1 and CDR2 from the germline V gene are ENHRY and SYGVKD. This CDR3 has 12 residues. V dropped 10 bases and J dropped 9 bases, with 16 bases sitting between them. The CDR3 region has the DNA TGTGCCACCTCGGGGGTCAACACTGAGCAGTTCTTC. Amino acid sequence: CATSGVNTEQFF.

The CDR3 sequence: CSARDPGEPIYSPLHF. The CDR3 nucleotides are TGCAGTGCTAGAGACCCAGGGGAACCTATCTATTCACCCCTCCACTTT. The genes are TRBV20-1 and TRBJ1-6; a weak D match, TRBD1 (6 bases). Per germline, CDR1 DFQATT and CDR2 SNEGSKA (reference sequence). V lost 0 bases, J lost 8 bases, and 17 bases lay in between. This CDR3 is 16 amino acids long.

This clonotype was seen repeatedly, ten times or more. This rearrangement joins TRBV24-1 to TRBJ2-1; D is uncertain. CDR1 and CDR2 from the germline V gene are KGHDR and SFDVKD. Trimming shortened V by 3 bases and J by 7 bases, and 9 bases separated the two germline ends. This CDR3 spans 13 amino acids. The DNA for the CDR3 is TGTGCCACCAGTGATCCCATAGGGAATGAGCAGTTCTTC. Translated, it gives CATSDPIGNEQFF.

This chain connects TRBV7-2 to TRBJ1-6, with D perhaps matching TRBD1 (6 bases). This CDR3 is built from 14 residues. V lost 5 bases to trimming and J lost 9 bases, with 14 bases between them. Germline V gives CDR1 SGHTA, CDR2 FQGNSA. The DNA for the CDR3 is TGTGCCAGCAGCCCTAACGGACAGACTTCACCCCTCCACTTT. This encodes CASSPNGQTSPLHF.

This clonotype has at least ten counts. The rearrangement joins TRBV7-3 to TRBJ1-1; tentatively, D is TRBD1 (6 bases). Trimming pared 5 bases from V and 11 bases from J, leaving 18 bases between. Germline values: CDR1 SGHTA, CDR2 FQGTGA. This CDR3 region has 13 residues. The CDR3 region is CASSPGDSPVAFF. CDR3 bases: TGTGCCAGCAGCCCAGGGGACTCCCCTGTGGCTTTCTTT. Supplemented by reference TRBV7-3 and TRBJ1-1, the full variable domain reads GAGVSQTPSNKVTEKGKYVELRCDPISGHTALYWYRQSLGQGPEFLIYFQGTGAADDSGLPNDRFFAVRPEGSVSTLKIQRTERGDSAVYLCASSPGDSPVAFFGQGTRLTVV.

This clonotype occurred a few times. This chain uses TRBV13 with TRBJ2-7; D not resolved. The V and J ends lost 0 bases and 6 bases respectively, with 15 bases between them. This CDR3 is 15 amino acids long. Germline V gene lookup returns CDR1 PRHDT and CDR2 FYEKMQ (reference sequence). The CDR3 region is CASSLGGQPPSEQYF. The CDR3 nucleotides read TGTGCCAGCAGCTTAGGTGGCCAGCCCCCCTCCGAGCAGTACTTC.

The CDR3 DNA is TGTGCCAGCAGCTCGGACAGGGGCCCGCCGCCCCTCCACTTT. This codes for CASSSDRGPPPLHF. The J gene is TRBJ1-6, the V gene TRBV7-9; 9 bases are shared with TRBD1. J gave up 13 bases and V 4 bases, and 8 bases lay outside the gene matches. CDR3 length: 14 residues. Looked up from germline, CDR1 is SEHNR and CDR2 is FQNEAQ (reference sequence).